This T cell receptor beta chain was profiled in a study of T cell responses to AZD1222 COVID-19 vaccine. Overall study findings and caveats: Females made up more of the donors, who were largely white British, and clonal diversity may have come out too low. Regions 160-218 and 743-854 held dominance among vaccine-associated CD4 TCRs, which spanned spike. Only after the peak T cell response were repertoires sampled.

This clone was picked up one time. Its antigen is still unknown. Using immunoSEQ multiplex PCR, the repertoire was profiled, and TCRdb retains in-frame clones only, with some absent. The top ten hold approximately 1.6% of the sample, which has about 180,000 clones, 70% to 90% seen once. This sample comprised peripheral blood, obtained on day 0 of AZD1222 vaccination. The receptor's source is an adult in good health.

The CDR3 region is CASSQDSVWGLAGLSTDTQYF. The DNA of the CDR3 is TGTGCCAGCAGCCAAGATTCGGTGTGGGGACTAGCGGGCTTAAGCACAGATACGCAGTATTTT. The chain carries TRBV4-2 and TRBJ2-3; 12 bases match TRBD2. The J segment lost 0 bases and the V segment lost 0 bases, leaving 13 bases of the junction unmatched. The CDR3 spans 21 residues. Germline V gene lookup returns CDR1 LGHNA and CDR2 YNFKEQ.